This T cell receptor beta chain emerged from a study of blood T cell repertoires in COVID-19. As for the study in general: Samples taken during acute and convalescent COVID-19 were collected in the United States, Italy and Spain. Nucleic acid was either cDNA or gDNA, and it came from T cells, B-cell-depleted T cells, or PBMCs.

Germline V CDR1 and CDR2: SNHLY, FYNNEI. Trimming took off 6 bases at V and 13 bases at J, with 21 bases between the two ends. CDR3 length: 13 residues. Per the original data handling: Amplification of reference gene primers was used by the study to estimate nucleated cell counts. Here immunoSEQ multiplex PCR was the method, and the copy in TCRdb shows in-frame clones only, minus some. From that table come the V and J calls and clone size; the DNA was used to work out D and trimming. Among 120,000 or so clones listed, more than 75% were seen once. The chain is built from TRBV2 and TRBJ1-2; D ambiguous. Sequenced material: peripheral blood. The sequence derives from a woman aged 55-70 years with acute or convalescent COVID-19. This CDR3 reads CASRSTPGSGGTF. The DNA of the CDR3 is TGTGCCAGCAGATCCACCCCCGGATCCGGCGGCACCTTC.